Listed below are T cell receptor beta chains from one sample, sequenced in a study of response to subunit inactivated influenza vaccine. TCRdb passed the RT-PCR reads through MiXCR, listing each CDR3 protein once. The profile shows 500,000 to 600,000 distinct CDR3 sequences, 14% of them singletons. This sample comprised PBMCs from blood, obtained 11 to 12 days after vaccination. Every receptor here comes from a man aged 45-65 years who received an inactivated influenza vaccine. CDR3s include the opening cysteine and the closing phenylalanine or tryptophan. D genes are given only for firm matches. Clone size appears in some rows only: once, few, many, or a class for an expanded clone.

v_gene	j_gene	d_gene	abundance	CDR3nt	CDR3aa
TRBV27	TRBJ2-7	TRBD1	NA	TGTGCCAGCAGTTTGGACAGGTACGGGGAGCAGTACTTC	CASSLDRYGEQYF
TRBV5-1	TRBJ1-2	TRBD1	NA	TGCGCCAGCAGCCTAGGACAGGCCCGGGATGGCTACACCTTC	CASSLGQARDGYTF
TRBV15	TRBJ2-7	TRBD2	few	TGTGCCACCAGCAGTCGCCTAGCGGGAAGTATTTACGAGCAGTACTTC	CATSSRLAGSIYEQYF
TRBV12-3/TRBV12-4	TRBJ2-3	TRBD2	few	TGTGCCAGCAGTCTCACCGGGACTAGCTTCACAGATACGCAGTATTTT	CASSLTGTSFTDTQYF
TRBV5-6	TRBJ2-2	NA	NA	TGTGCCAGCGTTACTAGTGCTTATCACACCGGGGAGCTGTTTTTT	CASVTSAYHTGELFF
TRBV4-3	TRBJ2-1	NA	many	TGCGCCAGCAGCCAAAGGGGAATTGGTTACAATGAGCAGTTCTTC	CASSQRGIGYNEQFF
TRBV4-3	TRBJ2-1	TRBD1	NA	TGCGCCAGCAGCCCTCAACTTTCGGGACAGGGTCGTGAGCAGTTCTTC	CASSPQLSGQGREQFF
TRBV10-3	TRBJ2-7	NA	many	TGTGCCATCAAGCCGGGACACGACTACGAGCAGTACTTC	CAIKPGHDYEQYF
TRBV12-3/TRBV12-4	TRBJ2-3	TRBD2	NA	TGTGCCAGCAACCTAGCGGGAGGGGTCACAGATACGCAGTATTTT	CASNLAGGVTDTQYF
TRBV3-1	TRBJ2-7	NA	NA	TGTGCCAGCAGCCAAGATATGGTCGGGTCACGCGAGCAGTACTTC	CASSQDMVGSREQYF
TRBV20-1	TRBJ1-2	NA	few	TGCAGTGCTACCCGTGGGGGATCGGGTGGCTACACCTTC	CSATRGGSGGYTF
TRBV12-3/TRBV12-4	TRBJ2-1	TRBD2	NA	TGTGCCAGTCAGGTGGCGGGGGACTACAATGAGCAGTTCTTC	CASQVAGDYNEQFF
TRBV20-1	TRBJ2-1	NA	NA	TGCAGTGCTATAGGGGCCCAACTCCACAATGAGCAGTTCTTC	CSAIGAQLHNEQFF
TRBV2	TRBJ1-5	NA	NA	TGTGCCAGCAGTGAAATGGCAGGGCTAGGCAATCAGCCCCAGCATTTT	CASSEMAGLGNQPQHF
TRBV7-2	TRBJ2-4	NA	many	TGTGCCAGCAGCTTCCTAGGGGGGGACATTCAGTACTTC	CASSFLGGDIQYF
TRBV2	TRBJ2-1	NA	NA	TGTGCCAGCAGTAATTCACCCTTGGGAAATGAGCAGTTCTTC	CASSNSPLGNEQFF
TRBV7-9	TRBJ2-7	NA	NA	TGTGCCAGCAGCTTTTCGGGGGTCGTGCAGTACTTC	CASSFSGVVQYF
TRBV5-1	TRBJ2-5	TRBD1	NA	TGCGCCAGCAGCTTGGTTCAGGGGGCCGAGACCCAGTACTTC	CASSLVQGAETQYF
TRBV12-3/TRBV12-4	TRBJ2-2	NA	few	TGTGCCAGCAGTTTACCAGGATGGGACACCGGGGAGCTGTTTTTT	CASSLPGWDTGELFF
TRBV7-2	TRBJ2-7	NA	many	TGTGCCAGCAGCTTCAGCGTCTCCTCCTACGAGCAGTACTTC	CASSFSVSSYEQYF
TRBV20-1	TRBJ1-4	NA	once	TGCTGTGCTAGAGATTTTAAGATCGGATCCCAAAAACTGTTTTTT	CCARDFKIGSQKLFF
TRBV7-2	TRBJ2-3	NA	many	TGTGCCAGCAGCTTAGGGAGGGGGGCAGATACGCAGTATTTT	CASSLGRGADTQYF
TRBV7-2	TRBJ2-1	NA	NA	TGTGCCAGCAGCTGGACGAGGGACTCAAAACTTGAGCAGTTCTTC	CASSWTRDSKLEQFF
TRBV25-1	TRBJ2-7	NA	few	TGTGCCAGCAGTGGCTCCATCTACGAGCAGTACTTC	CASSGSIYEQYF
TRBV28	TRBJ1-2	NA	few	TGTGCCAGCAGTTGGGCTTCTAGGGAAGGCTACACCTTC	CASSWASREGYTF
TRBV25-1	TRBJ2-7	TRBD1	few	TGTGCCAGCAGTGATAGCCCGGACAGGCCTAAGGGTGAGCAGTACTTC	CASSDSPDRPKGEQYF
TRBV6-1	TRBJ1-1	NA	few	TGTGCCAGCGGGGGGACTGTCGGCACTGAAGCTTTCTTT	CASGGTVGTEAFF
TRBV20-1	TRBJ2-3	NA	NA	TGCAGTGCGAGCGCTGCTAGCACAGATACGCAGTATTTT	CSASAASTDTQYF
TRBV30	TRBJ2-5	TRBD2	NA	TGTGCCTGGAGTTCTGGGACTAGCGGGAGAGGGGAGACCCAGTACTTC	CAWSSGTSGRGETQYF
TRBV5-1	TRBJ2-7	NA	few	TGCGCCAGCAGCGCCGGCGTGGGGAGAGGCTATGAGCAGTACTTC	CASSAGVGRGYEQYF
TRBV10-3	TRBJ2-7	TRBD1	many	TGTGCCATCAGTCCGGACAGGGTCAACGAGCAGTACTTC	CAISPDRVNEQYF
TRBV12-3/TRBV12-4	TRBJ2-1	NA	NA	TGTGCCAGCAGTTTTATCCCCTTGGGAATCGGTGAGCAGTTCTTC	CASSFIPLGIGEQFF
TRBV12-3/TRBV12-4	TRBJ1-5	NA	NA	TGTGCCAGCAGTTTAACGAGGGGCGCAGTTCAGCCCCAGCATTTT	CASSLTRGAVQPQHF
TRBV5-1	TRBJ1-1	TRBD1	few	TGCGCCAGCAGCCAAACAGGGGTGGCAGCTTTCTTT	CASSQTGVAAFF
TRBV18	TRBJ2-5	NA	NA	TGTGCCAGCTCACCCCGGACAATACAAGAGACCCAGTACTTC	CASSPRTIQETQYF
TRBV28	TRBJ1-6	TRBD1	few	TGTGCCAGCAGCTGGGGACAGGGGAATTCACCCCTCCACTTT	CASSWGQGNSPLHF
TRBV6-2/TRBV6-3	TRBJ2-7	TRBD2	NA	TGTGCCAGCAGTTATGAAAGGCCTAGCGGGTCCTACGAGCAGTACTTC	CASSYERPSGSYEQYF
TRBV7-9	TRBJ1-2	NA	NA	TGTGCCAGCAGCTTATCTGGAGACCTTTATGGCTACACCTTC	CASSLSGDLYGYTF
TRBV29-1	TRBJ1-1	NA	NA	TGCAGCGTTGTAGGGTGGAGCCAGGGGAACACTGAAGCTTTCTTT	CSVVGWSQGNTEAFF
TRBV7-2	TRBJ2-1	TRBD2	NA	TGTGCCAGCAGCTTCACTAGCGGCCCGGTTGAGCAGTTCTTC	CASSFTSGPVEQFF
TRBV12-3/TRBV12-4	TRBJ2-6	NA	few	TGTGCCAGCAGTTTTGGGCAGGCTGGGGCCAACGTCCTGACTTTC	CASSFGQAGANVLTF
TRBV3-1	TRBJ2-1	TRBD2	many	TGTGCCAGCAGCCAGCCGGGACTAGCGGGGTCTTATGGGCAGTTCTTC	CASSQPGLAGSYGQFF
TRBV12-3/TRBV12-4	TRBJ1-2	NA	many	TGTGCCAGCAGTTCAGGTCGGCCCTATGGCTACACCTTC	CASSSGRPYGYTF
TRBV29-1	TRBJ2-5	NA	few	TGCAGCGTTGGTCTCTCGGCAGGCGCAGAGACCCAGTACTTC	CSVGLSAGAETQYF
TRBV2	TRBJ1-6	TRBD1	few	TGTGCCAGCAGTGGGGGGACAGGGGACCATAATTCACCCCTCCACTTT	CASSGGTGDHNSPLHF
TRBV27	TRBJ2-5	TRBD2	few	TGTGCCAGCAGTTTAGGTGGGGGACTAGGGGAGACCCAGTACTTC	CASSLGGGLGETQYF
TRBV3-1	TRBJ1-3	TRBD1	NA	TGTGCCAGCAGCCCTCGGACAGGGCTAACCGGAAACACCATATATTTT	CASSPRTGLTGNTIYF
TRBV28	TRBJ1-1	NA	few	TGTGCCAGCAGTTACTCTCCCGGGGAAGGAACTGAAGCTTTCTTT	CASSYSPGEGTEAFF
TRBV7-8	TRBJ2-1	NA	NA	TGTGCCAGCAGCCCCGCCTACAATGAGCAGTTCTTC	CASSPAYNEQFF
TRBV2	TRBJ2-1	NA	NA	TGTGCCAGCAAGAATCGCTACAATGAGCAGTTCTTC	CASKNRYNEQFF
TRBV28	TRBJ2-5	NA	many	TGTGCCAGCAGGGCAGGGGTACTGGGAGAGACCCAGTACTTC	CASRAGVLGETQYF
TRBV12-3/TRBV12-4	TRBJ1-5	TRBD1	few	TGTGCCAGCAGCCGAGGGACAGGCCTCAATCACCCCCAGCATTTT	CASSRGTGLNHPQHF
TRBV7-9	TRBJ2-7	TRBD2	NA	TGTGCCAGCAGCCCCAGCACGCGGAACCGGGGGGTCTACGAGCAGTACTTC	CASSPSTRNRGVYEQYF